Shown below are 28 T cell receptor beta chains from a single sample sequenced in a study of T cell responses to AZD1222 COVID-19 vaccine. Assay used: immunoSEQ multiplex PCR; TCRdb lists only in-frame clones, some missing. The sample holds 73,000 or so clones, 88% seen once. The sequencing here drew on peripheral blood, taken on day 0 of AZD1222 vaccination. These TCRs come from an adult in good health.

CDR3 sequence (DNA): TGTGCCAGTAGTAATGTATTTAACTATGGCTACACCTTC. As protein: CASSNVFNYGYTF. The rearrangement uses TRBV19 and TRBJ1-2, with D hard to call. V lost 4 bases to trimming and J lost 1 base, with 7 bases between them. The CDR3 covers 13 residues. Germline V gives CDR1 LNHDA, CDR2 SQIVND (reference sequence).

The V and J genes are TRBV27 and TRBJ2-2; D is tentatively TRBD1 or TRBD2 (5 bases each). The V gene's germline CDR1 is MNHEY and CDR2 SMNVEV (reference sequence). V lost 2 bases and J 1 base, leaving 14 bases between the germline ends. This CDR3 has 17 residues. CDR3 sequence (DNA): TGTGCCAGCAGTTTAGGGGCGCTAGCCCTGAACACCGGGGAGCTGTTTTTT. Its protein is CASSLGALALNTGELFF.

This clone was counted a single time. This sequence joins TRBV7-8 and TRBJ2-7, with TRBD2 identical over 11 bases. The CDR3 totals 15 residues. Unmatched junction bases numbered 11, after V lost 8 bases and J lost 5 bases. Germline CDR1 SGHVS, CDR2 FQNEAQ. CDR3 loop: CASRHLASGRNEQYF. Here the CDR3 DNA reads TGTGCCAGCCGACACCTAGCTAGCGGGAGGAACGAGCAGTACTTC.

The V call is TRBV13, the J call TRBJ1-1, with TRBD1 identical over 12 bases. Germline V gives CDR1 PRHDT, CDR2 FYEKMQ (reference sequence). The CDR3 spans 16 residues. Unmatched junction bases numbered 7, after V lost 5 bases and J lost 3 bases. CDR3 residues: CASSPPGQGADTEAFF. The DNA for the CDR3 is TGTGCCAGCAGCCCCCCGGGACAGGGGGCCGACACTGAAGCTTTCTTT.

This chain joins TRBV30 and TRBJ1-5; D gene ambiguous. The CDR3 totals 14 residues. V shed 2 bases and J shed 3 bases, with 11 bases lying between them. Germline-derived CDR1 and CDR2 are GTSNPN and SVGIG (reference sequence). CDR3 in DNA: TGTGCCTGGAGTCAGAAGCGAAACAATCAGCCCCAGCATTTT. Translation: CAWSQKRNNQPQHF.

This clone is a singleton in its sample. This chain links TRBV29-1 with TRBJ2-7, with 9 bases that match TRBD1. Looked up from germline, CDR1 is SQVTM and CDR2 is ANQGSEA. The trim removed 6 bases at V and 5 bases at J, leaving 2 bases unmatched. The CDR3 totals 11 residues. CDR3 in amino acids: CSVRTGDEQYF. The CDR3 bases are TGCAGCGTGCGGACAGGGGACGAGCAGTACTTC.

The CDR3 DNA reads as TGTGCCAGCTCACCAAAGGGGGCTAATTCACCCCTCCACTTT. This encodes CASSPKGANSPLHF. This chain joins TRBV18 and TRBJ1-6, with 7 bases lining up with TRBD1. The CDR3 runs 14 residues. The V gene end was trimmed by 2 bases and the J gene end by 6 bases; junction bases not matched to a gene: 1. The germline gives CDR1 KGHSH, CDR2 LQKENI.

This chain's CDR3 is CASSHTGQGSYEQYF. CDR3 coding DNA: TGTGCCAGCAGCCATACCGGACAGGGGTCCTACGAGCAGTACTTC. The chain is built from TRBV7-2 and TRBJ2-7, with 9 nucleotides matching TRBD1. J lost 1 base, V lost 5 bases, and 6 bases had no gene match. The V gene's germline CDR1 is SGHTA and CDR2 FQGNSA. The CDR3 totals 15 residues.

CDR3: CASSGSDRGKAFF. DNA of the CDR3: TGTGCCAGTAGTGGTTCGGACAGGGGGAAAGCTTTCTTT. V and J are TRBV19 and TRBJ1-1; 10 bases fit TRBD1. From germline, CDR1 is LNHDA and CDR2 SQIVND (reference sequence). After removal of 5 bases from V and 9 bases from J, the junction contained 6 bases not matched to a gene. The CDR3 is 13 amino acids.

The rearrangement uses TRBV30 and TRBJ1-2; D is uncertain. CDR1 GTSNPN and CDR2 SVGIG come from the germline V gene (reference sequence). The germline V and J ends were trimmed by 5 bases and 5 bases, with 18 bases remaining between them. The CDR3 runs to 14 residues. The CDR3 sequence is CAWEVGRRKYGYTF. The CDR3 DNA sequence: TGTGCCTGGGAGGTAGGGCGTCGAAAATATGGCTACACCTTC.

V and J are TRBV28 and TRBJ1-5; D is uncertain. This CDR3 has 18 residues. V was pared by 6 bases and J by 1 base, with 22 bases between. Germline V gives CDR1 MDHEN, CDR2 SYDVKM. The CDR3 reads CASSPRARLMKSNQPQHF. CDR3 sequence (DNA): TGTGCCAGCAGCCCTCGGGCACGCCTTATGAAGAGCAATCAGCCCCAGCATTTT.

The J gene is TRBJ1-5, the V gene TRBV19, with a weak D call TRBD1 (5 bases). V lost 3 bases and J 2 bases, leaving 14 bases between the germline ends. This CDR3 is 16 amino acids long. Germline V gene sequence: CDR1 LNHDA, CDR2 SQIVND (reference sequence). CDR3 sequence: CASSMGARAGNQPQHF. As DNA, the CDR3 is TGTGCCAGTAGTATGGGTGCCAGGGCTGGCAATCAGCCCCAGCATTTT.

V usage is TRBV27 and J usage is TRBJ2-3, with TRBD2 matching 7 bases. V shed 10 bases, J shed 6 bases, and the junction held 19 bases outside the gene matches. The CDR3 runs 16 residues. Germline-derived CDR1 and CDR2 are MNHEY and SMNVEV (reference sequence). CDR3 bases: TGTGCCACCGTGCCCTCTCCAGCGGGATCGGCGGATACGCAGTATTTT. Residues: CATVPSPAGSADTQYF.

The genes are TRBV5-6 and TRBJ1-5; 7 bases fit TRBD1. Germline-derived CDR1 and CDR2 are SGHDT and YYEEEE. There are 17 residues in the CDR3. The V gene end was trimmed by 2 bases and the J gene end by 0 bases; junction bases not matched to a gene: 8. The CDR3 reads CASSFGRGADSNQPQHF. CDR3 coding DNA: TGTGCCAGCAGCTTCGGCAGGGGGGCCGATAGCAATCAGCCCCAGCATTTT.

The rearrangement joins TRBV18 to TRBJ2-3, with TRBD2 as a possible D gene (5 bases). This CDR3 is built from 16 residues. In germline, CDR1 is KGHSH, CDR2 LQKENI. V was shortened by 3 bases and J by 4 bases, with 17 bases between the two germline ends. CDR3 nucleotides: TGTGCCAGCTCACCCGGTGTGGGAGTGAACCCAGATACGCAGTATTTT. It translates to CASSPGVGVNPDTQYF.

The sample holds a few counts of this clone. The V gene is TRBV28, the J gene TRBJ2-1; TRBD2 is a possible D gene (5 bases). There are 13 residues in the CDR3. The germline V gene has CDR1 MDHEN and CDR2 SYDVKM. V lost 7 bases and J 3 bases, leaving 10 bases between the germline ends. The CDR3 DNA reads TGTGCCAGCACCAAACTAGACTACAATGAGCAGTTCTTC. This codes for CASTKLDYNEQFF. Variable domain in full (rest from reference TRBV28 and TRBJ2-1): DVKVTQSSRYLVKRTGEKVFLECVQDMDHENMFWYRQDPGLGLRLIYFSYDVKMKEKGDIPEGYSVSREKKERFSLILESASTNQTSMYLCASTKLDYNEQFFGPGTRLTVL.

J is TRBJ2-7 and V is TRBV10-3; D is unresolved. CDR1 and CDR2 from the germline V gene are ENHRY and SYGVKD. Trimming took 6 bases from V and 6 from J, leaving 18 bases between them. The CDR3 length is 14 residues. The CDR3 DNA reads as TGTGCCATCAGGACCGGCTTCGGAGAGGCCGAGCAGTACTTC. It yields the protein CAIRTGFGEAEQYF.

The chain is built from TRBV7-9 and TRBJ2-1; TRBD2 agrees at 15 bases. Germline lookup yields CDR1 SEHNR and CDR2 FQNEAQ (reference sequence). V shed 5 bases and J 0 bases; nucleotides not matched to a gene: 8. The CDR3 is made up of 19 amino acids. CDR3 in DNA: TGTGCCAGCAGCCCCTCCGGGACTAGCGGGGGGAGCTCCTACAATGAGCAGTTCTTC. It yields the protein CASSPSGTSGGSSYNEQFF.

The chain employs TRBV30 and TRBJ2-4; D is possibly TRBD1 (7 bases). V lost 2 bases and J 0 bases, leaving 17 bases between the germline ends. CDR3 length: 17 amino acids. Per the germline V gene, CDR1 is GTSNPN and CDR2 is SVGIG (reference sequence). CDR3 bases: TGTGCCTGGAGTCCCCCGGGGCAGGGGGGAGCCAAAAACATTCAGTACTTC. It specifies CAWSPPGQGGAKNIQYF.

J is TRBJ1-5 and V is TRBV6-2 or TRBV6-3, with TRBD1 matching over 7 bases. With 4 bases clipped from V and 5 bases from J, the junction kept 8 bases outside the gene matches. This CDR3 is 15 amino acids long. Germline V CDR1 and CDR2: MNHEY, SVGEGT. The CDR3 here is CASSSDRDSDQPQHF. The DNA of the CDR3 is TGTGCCAGCAGTTCAGACCGGGACAGCGATCAGCCCCAGCATTTT.

This chain uses TRBV19 with TRBJ1-2; D uncertain. The V gene lost 8 bases and the J gene lost 0 bases, with 10 bases spanning the gap. This CDR3 spans 13 amino acids. Looked up from germline, CDR1 is LNHDA and CDR2 is SQIVND (reference sequence). The CDR3 region is CASWSAANYGYTF. CDR3 DNA sequence: TGTGCCAGTTGGTCAGCCGCTAACTATGGCTACACCTTC.

The gene calls are TRBV29-1 and TRBJ2-1, with a tentative D call TRBD1 (8 bases). CDR1 is SQVTM, CDR2 ANQGSEA, per germline. Trimming took off 2 bases at V and 4 bases at J, with 15 bases between the two ends. This CDR3 has 15 amino acids. CDR3 coding DNA: TGCAGCGTTGAAAACAGGGGGAGGGTTTACAATGAGCAGTTCTTC. Protein sequence: CSVENRGRVYNEQFF.

In its sample, this clone was seen once. The chain uses TRBV5-1 and TRBJ2-7; D not resolved. CDR1 is SGHRS, CDR2 YFSETQ, per germline. The CDR3 length is 13 residues. The V end was cut by 0 bases, the J end by 3 bases, with 7 bases between. The CDR3 sequence: CASSLANGYEQYF. CDR3 sequence (DNA): TGCGCCAGCAGCTTGGCCAACGGCTACGAGCAGTACTTC.

The V gene is TRBV10-3, the J gene TRBJ1-4; D is undetermined. V shed 7 bases and J shed 8 bases, with 11 bases lying between them. The germline V gene encodes CDR1 ENHRY and CDR2 SYGVKD. The CDR3 length is 12 residues. The CDR3 DNA reads TGTGCCATCACCGACGGTCGCGAAAAACTGTTTTTT. It yields the protein CAITDGREKLFF.

This CDR3 reads CSVERSGQGTDTQYF. As DNA, the CDR3 is TGCAGCGTTGAAAGGTCGGGACAGGGCACAGATACGCAGTATTTT. V usage is TRBV29-1 and J usage is TRBJ2-3; 8 positions agree with TRBD1. This CDR3 comprises 15 residues. The V gene's germline CDR1 is SQVTM and CDR2 ANQGSEA. Trimming cost V 2 bases and J 1 base; bases outside gene matches: 5.

This rearrangement joins TRBV19 to TRBJ2-5, with 9 bases lining up with TRBD1. With V trimmed by 5 bases and J by 0 bases, 7 bases remained unmatched. Germline lookup yields CDR1 LNHDA and CDR2 SQIVND (reference sequence). This CDR3 spans 16 amino acids. CDR3 sequence: CASSPLRTGDQETQYF. The CDR3 bases are TGTGCCAGTAGTCCCCTCCGGACAGGGGACCAAGAGACCCAGTACTTC.

The rearrangement links TRBV6-2 or TRBV6-3 to TRBJ1-6; D unclear. V was cut by 3 bases and J by 0 bases, with 21 bases left in between. This CDR3 has 20 residues. Germline V gives CDR1 MNHEY, CDR2 SVGEGT. CDR3 protein: CASSYYGLRTANSYNSPLHF. DNA of the CDR3: TGTGCCAGCAGTTATTACGGTCTCCGGACGGCGAACTCCTATAATTCACCCCTCCACTTT.

The chain employs TRBV5-1 and TRBJ2-2; TRBD2 is a possible D gene (5 bases). V was trimmed by 1 base and J by 2 bases, leaving 9 bases between them. CDR3 length: 15 amino acids. Germline V gives CDR1 SGHRS, CDR2 YFSETQ. The CDR3 protein is CASSLTEVNTGELFF. The CDR3, as DNA: TGCGCCAGCAGCTTGACGGAGGTTAACACCGGGGAGCTGTTTTTT.